Listed here are 2 T cell receptor beta chains from one sample, sequenced in a study of blood T cell repertoires in COVID-19. The table came from immunoSEQ multiplex PCR; TCRdb's copy has only in-frame clones and leaves some out. The table records fewer than 130,000 clones, roughly 80% of them present only once. Input material: peripheral blood. Receptors originate from a man between 65 and 85 years old with active or convalescent COVID-19.

The chain combines TRBV15 with TRBJ2-1; 7 bases are a match to TRBD2. V was clipped by 0 bases and J by 0 bases; unmatched bases: 2. Germline V lookup: CDR1 LNHNV, CDR2 YYDKDF (reference sequence). The CDR3 spans 16 residues. The CDR3 protein is CATSREGGTSYNEQFF. CDR3 nucleotides: TGTGCCACCAGCAGAGAGGGAGGGACCTCCTACAATGAGCAGTTCTTC.

The chain links TRBV9 to TRBJ2-5, with 16 positions matching TRBD2. V lost 4 bases and J lost 4; bases outside the gene matches: 4. The length of the CDR3 is 16 residues. The germline V gene encodes CDR1 SGDLS and CDR2 YYNGEE. The CDR3 DNA is TGTGCCAGCAGCATGGGACTAGCGGGGGGGCTAGAGACCCAGTACTTC. This translates into CASSMGLAGGLETQYF.